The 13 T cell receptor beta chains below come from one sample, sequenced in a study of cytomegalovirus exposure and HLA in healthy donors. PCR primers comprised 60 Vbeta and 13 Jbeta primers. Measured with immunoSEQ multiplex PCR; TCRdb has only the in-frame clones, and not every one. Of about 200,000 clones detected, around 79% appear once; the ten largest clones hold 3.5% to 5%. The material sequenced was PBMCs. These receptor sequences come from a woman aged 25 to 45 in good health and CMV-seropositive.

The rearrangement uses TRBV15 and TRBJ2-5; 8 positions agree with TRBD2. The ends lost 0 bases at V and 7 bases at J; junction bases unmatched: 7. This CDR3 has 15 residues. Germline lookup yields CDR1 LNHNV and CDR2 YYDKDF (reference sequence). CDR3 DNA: TGTGCCACCAGCAGAGATGGTAGTAGCGGGGTGACCCAGTACTTC. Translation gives CATSRDGSSGVTQYF.

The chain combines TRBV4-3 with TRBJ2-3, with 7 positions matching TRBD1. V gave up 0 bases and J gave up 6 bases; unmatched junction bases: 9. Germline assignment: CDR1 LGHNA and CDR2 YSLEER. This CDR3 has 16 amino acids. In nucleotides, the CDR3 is TGCGCCAGCAGCCAAGACGCAACAGGGGTCTCGGATACGCAGTATTTT. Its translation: CASSQDATGVSDTQYF.

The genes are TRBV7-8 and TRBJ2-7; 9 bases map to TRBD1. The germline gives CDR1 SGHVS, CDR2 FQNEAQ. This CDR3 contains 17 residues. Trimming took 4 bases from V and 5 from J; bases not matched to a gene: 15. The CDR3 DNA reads TGTGCCAGCAGCTACAAGCTTCCGGGACAGGGATGGGACGAGCAGTACTTC. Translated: CASSYKLPGQGWDEQYF. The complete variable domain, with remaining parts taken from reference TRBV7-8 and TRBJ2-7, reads GAGVSQSPRYKVAKRGQDVALRCDPISGHVSLFWYQQALGQGPEFLTYFQNEAQLDKSGLPSDRFFAERPEGSVSTLKIQRTQQEDSAVYLCASSYKLPGQGWDEQYFGPGTRLTVT.

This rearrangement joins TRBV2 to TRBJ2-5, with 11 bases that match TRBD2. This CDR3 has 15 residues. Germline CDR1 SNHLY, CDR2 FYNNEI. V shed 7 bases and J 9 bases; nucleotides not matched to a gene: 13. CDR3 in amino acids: CASIPIGTSGVAQYF. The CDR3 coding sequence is TGTGCCAGCATCCCAATTGGGACTAGCGGAGTGGCCCAGTACTTC.

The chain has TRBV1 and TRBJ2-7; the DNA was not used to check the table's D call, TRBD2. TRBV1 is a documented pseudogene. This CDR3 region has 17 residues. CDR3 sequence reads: CTSSPHLAGVKRVRRYF. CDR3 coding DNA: TGCACCAGCAGCCCTCACCTAGCGGGAGTTAAAAGGGTACGGAGGTACTTC.

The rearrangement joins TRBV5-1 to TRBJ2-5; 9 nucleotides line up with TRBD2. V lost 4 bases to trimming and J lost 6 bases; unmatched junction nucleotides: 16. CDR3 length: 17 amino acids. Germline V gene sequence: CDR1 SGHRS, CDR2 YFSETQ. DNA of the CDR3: TGCGCCAGCAGCCACACATGGCCGGCGGGGGGGCCCAAGACCCAGTACTTC. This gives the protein CASSHTWPAGGPKTQYF.

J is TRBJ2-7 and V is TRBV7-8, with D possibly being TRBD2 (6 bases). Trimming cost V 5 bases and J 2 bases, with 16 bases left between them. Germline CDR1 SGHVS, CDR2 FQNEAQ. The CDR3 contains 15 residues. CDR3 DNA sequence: TGTGCCAGCAGCCCGGGACTCCTCGCACCCTACGAGCAGTACTTC. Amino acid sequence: CASSPGLLAPYEQYF. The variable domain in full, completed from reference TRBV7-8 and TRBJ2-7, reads GAGVSQSPRYKVAKRGQDVALRCDPISGHVSLFWYQQALGQGPEFLTYFQNEAQLDKSGLPSDRFFAERPEGSVSTLKIQRTQQEDSAVYLCASSPGLLAPYEQYFGPGTRLTVT.

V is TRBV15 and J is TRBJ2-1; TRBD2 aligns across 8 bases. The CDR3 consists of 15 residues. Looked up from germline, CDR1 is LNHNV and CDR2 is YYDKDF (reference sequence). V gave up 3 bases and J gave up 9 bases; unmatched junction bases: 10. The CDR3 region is CATSSDGRAVGEQFF. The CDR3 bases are TGTGCCACCAGCAGTGACGGGAGGGCCGTTGGTGAGCAGTTCTTC.

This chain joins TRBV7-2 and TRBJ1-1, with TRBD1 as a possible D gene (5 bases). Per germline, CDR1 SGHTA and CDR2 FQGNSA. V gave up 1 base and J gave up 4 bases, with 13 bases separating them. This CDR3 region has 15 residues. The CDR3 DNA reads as TGTGCCAGCAGCTTAGGGGTGGGGGGTTTCACTGAAGCTTTCTTT. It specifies CASSLGVGGFTEAFF.

Here the CDR3 reads CASSETGDSGNTIYF. The CDR3 DNA follows: TGTGCCAGCAGCGAGACAGGGGACTCTGGAAACACCATATATTTT. This chain uses TRBV2 with TRBJ1-3; 8 bases map to TRBD1. V lost 6 bases and J lost 0; bases outside the gene matches: 4. The CDR3 has 15 residues. Per the germline V gene, CDR1 is SNHLY and CDR2 is FYNNEI.

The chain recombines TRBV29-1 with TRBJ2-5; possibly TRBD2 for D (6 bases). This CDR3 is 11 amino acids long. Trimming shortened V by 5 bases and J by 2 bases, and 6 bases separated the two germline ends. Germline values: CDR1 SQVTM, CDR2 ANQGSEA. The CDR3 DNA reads TGCAGCGTTCGGGGGCAAGAGACCCAGTACTTC. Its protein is CSVRGQETQYF.

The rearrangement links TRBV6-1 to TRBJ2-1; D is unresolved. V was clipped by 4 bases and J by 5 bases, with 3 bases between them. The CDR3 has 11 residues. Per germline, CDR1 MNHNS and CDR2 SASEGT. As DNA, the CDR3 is TGTGCCAGCAGTGGCGACAATGAGCAGTTCTTC. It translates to CASSGDNEQFF.

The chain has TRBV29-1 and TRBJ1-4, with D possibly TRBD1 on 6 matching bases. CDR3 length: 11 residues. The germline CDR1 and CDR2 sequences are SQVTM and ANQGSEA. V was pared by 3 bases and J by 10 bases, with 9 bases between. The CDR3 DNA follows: TGCAGCGTTGATGAAGGGGGAAAACTGTTTTTT. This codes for CSVDEGGKLFF.